The 32 T cell receptor beta chains below were found in one sample sequenced in a study of blood T cell repertoires in COVID-19 (dated by TCRdb to the early 2020s). Library preparation used the immunoSEQ multiplex PCR assay. The clones in this table, taken by TCRdb from immuneACCESS, are in-frame only. Not every clone is retained; where verified, under half of the shortfall comes from an unresolved V gene, and the cause of the rest is unknown. Present in this sample are about 99,000 clones, approximately 84% of which were seen just once. The ten most abundant clones make up under 30% of the sample. The specimen was peripheral blood. The receptors derive from a man aged 60 to 75 with acute or convalescent COVID-19.

This clone was observed a handful of times. The V and J genes are TRBV5-1 and TRBJ2-6; TRBD1 is a possible D gene (6 bases). Germline values: CDR1 SGHRS, CDR2 YFSETQ. Trimming removed 4 bases at V and 0 bases at J, with 17 bases between. The CDR3 is 18 residues long. The CDR3 spells CASSHSRGRPSGANVLTF. The CDR3 DNA reads TGCGCCAGCAGCCACAGCAGGGGACGGCCCTCTGGGGCCAACGTCCTGACTTTC.

The chain recombines TRBV4-2 with TRBJ2-2; TRBD1 agrees at 8 bases. CDR3 length equals 18 residues. CDR1 is LGHNA and CDR2 is YNFKEQ in the germline V gene. Losses at the gene ends were 0 bases for V and 3 bases for J; bases not matched to a gene: 9. The CDR3 DNA is TGTGCCAGCAGCCAAGATTGGTCGGGGACAGGAGACACCGGGGAGCTGTTTTTT. Translated, it gives CASSQDWSGTGDTGELFF.

This clone was detected a few times. V gene TRBV5-1 combines with J gene TRBJ2-1; 13 bases are a match to TRBD2. Germline V gene lookup returns CDR1 SGHRS and CDR2 YFSETQ. This CDR3 region has 18 residues. V dropped 3 bases and J dropped 1; count of bases not matched to a gene: 7. CDR3 sequence reads: CASSSRTSGSRSYNEQFF. CDR3 in DNA: TGCGCCAGCAGCTCGCGGACTAGCGGGAGCCGATCCTACAATGAGCAGTTCTTC.

V gene TRBV19 combines with J gene TRBJ1-3; D is unresolved. With 9 bases removed from V and 0 bases from J, the gap between germline ends came to 15 bases. This CDR3 spans 15 amino acids. Germline V gene data show CDR1 as LNHDA and CDR2 as SQIVND (reference sequence). The CDR3 nucleotides read TGTGCCAGCCTACGGTCGGGGAACTCTGGAAACACCATATATTTT. Translation gives CASLRSGNSGNTIYF.

The CDR3 sequence: CAKRGDSEQFF. In nucleotides, the CDR3 is TGTGCAAAAAGGGGTGACAGTGAGCAGTTCTTC. The chain links TRBV12-2 to TRBJ2-1; no DNA check was done on the table's D call, TRBD1. TRBV12-2 is given as a pseudogene. The CDR3 has 11 amino acids.

The gene calls are TRBV24-1 and TRBJ1-1; possible D gene TRBD1, 5 bases. Trimming took 5 bases from V and 6 from J, leaving 18 bases between them. There are 15 residues in the CDR3. Germline CDR1 and CDR2: KGHDR and SFDVKD. The CDR3 spells CATSAPYAGPSEAFF. DNA of the CDR3: TGTGCCACCAGTGCCCCTTACGCAGGGCCATCTGAAGCTTTCTTT.

The chain employs TRBV7-6 and TRBJ1-5; perhaps TRBD1 as D (5 bases). Germline values: CDR1 SGHVS, CDR2 FNYEAQ. The CDR3 has 15 amino acids. V was clipped by 5 bases and J by 1 base, with 12 bases between them. CDR3 protein: CASSPAGGSNQPQHF. The CDR3 DNA follows: TGTGCCAGCAGCCCAGCCGGGGGAAGCAATCAGCCCCAGCATTTT.

This clone has more than one count but fewer than ten. The rearrangement joins TRBV6-4 to TRBJ1-4; weak D call: TRBD1 (5 bases). This CDR3 has 18 residues. Germline V gene data show CDR1 as MRHNA and CDR2 as SNTAGT. V was clipped by 3 bases and J by 1 base, with 18 bases between them. The CDR3 nucleotides are TGTGCCAGCAGTGATTCCGCAGGGATAGGGCTAACTAATGAAAAACTGTTTTTT. It translates to CASSDSAGIGLTNEKLFF.

This chain's CDR3 is CASSYGHSRGNEQFF. CDR3 DNA sequence: TGCGCCAGCAGCTACGGCCATTCTCGGGGCAATGAGCAGTTCTTC. The chain uses TRBV4-1 and TRBJ2-1; the D gene is possibly TRBD2 (5 bases). This CDR3 has 15 residues. Trimming cost V 5 bases and J 6 bases, with 17 bases left between them. Per the germline V gene, CDR1 is MGHRA and CDR2 is YSYEKL.

This chain links TRBV9 with TRBJ2-2, with a tentative D call TRBD2 (5 bases). The CDR3 loop spans 16 amino acids. Trimming left V 0 bases short and J 5 bases short, with 14 bases between. Germline V gives CDR1 SGDLS, CDR2 YYNGEE. The CDR3 DNA sequence: TGTGCCAGCAGCGTAGCGGCAGCACGAGGGACCGGGGAGCTGTTTTTT. It is translated as CASSVAAARGTGELFF.

The V call is TRBV2, the J call TRBJ1-2; 8 nucleotides agree with TRBD1. Germline V CDR1 and CDR2: SNHLY, FYNNEI. After removal of 8 bases from V and 3 bases from J, the junction contained 8 bases not matched to a gene. The CDR3 has 14 amino acids. CDR3 bases: TGTGCCAGCGACCGGGACAGGAGTGACTATGGCTACACCTTC. This translates into CASDRDRSDYGYTF.

V usage is TRBV3-1 (or the pseudogene TRBV3-2) and J usage is TRBJ1-1, with D possibly being TRBD1 (6 bases). CDR3 length equals 12 residues. Germline V lookup: CDR1 LGHDT, CDR2 YNNKEL (reference sequence). The germline V and J ends were trimmed by 4 bases and 8 bases, with 11 bases remaining between them. In DNA, the CDR3 is TGTGCCAGCAGCCCAACAGGGTGGGAAGCTTTCTTT. Amino acids: CASSPTGWEAFF.

This clone appeared a few times. The chain carries TRBV18 and TRBJ1-5; no definite D call. The germline V gene encodes CDR1 KGHSH and CDR2 LQKENI. The CDR3 spans 13 residues. The V end lost 4 bases, the J end lost 7 bases, and 11 bases lay between the germline ends. CDR3 sequence: CASSQGVEQPQHF. The DNA of the CDR3 is TGTGCCAGCTCACAGGGAGTTGAGCAGCCCCAGCATTTT.

The J gene is TRBJ1-4, the V gene TRBV12-5, with D possibly being TRBD1 (5 bases). Trimming removed 0 bases from V and 3 bases from J, with 14 bases in between. The V gene's germline CDR1 is LGHNT and CDR2 FRNRAP. The CDR3 has 17 amino acids. The CDR3 reads CASGLVQTAGSNEKLFF. The DNA for the CDR3 is TGTGCTAGTGGTTTGGTACAGACAGCGGGCTCTAATGAAAAACTGTTTTTT.

The chain recombines TRBV25-1 with TRBJ1-1, with 8 bases fitting TRBD1. The CDR3 totals 17 residues. Germline CDR1 MGHDK, CDR2 SYGVNS. J was trimmed by 4 bases and V by 1 base; bases with no gene match: 11. In DNA, the CDR3 is TGTGCCAGCAGTGAATGGGGGACAGGATCAACGGGCACTGAAGCTTTCTTT. Translating gives CASSEWGTGSTGTEAFF.

The CDR3 is CASARAGELFF. The CDR3 bases are TGTGCCAGCGCCAGGGCCGGGGAGCTGTTTTTT. The chain recombines TRBV6-5 with TRBJ2-2; D might be TRBD1 (5 bases). There are 11 residues in the CDR3. Germline-derived CDR1 and CDR2 are MNHEY and SVGAGI. Trimming pared 8 bases from V and 6 bases from J, leaving 7 bases between.

The chain recombines TRBV4-1 with TRBJ1-2; no clear D. Deletions cut 4 bases from V and 0 bases from J, with 6 bases between. Germline CDR1 and CDR2: MGHRA and YSYEKL. This CDR3 is 13 amino acids long. The chain's CDR3 is CASSRGPNYGYTF. The CDR3 DNA follows: TGCGCCAGCAGCCGCGGCCCTAACTATGGCTACACCTTC.

This chain's CDR3 is CSVGTGGSQTEAFF. CDR3 nucleotides: TGCAGCGTTGGTACAGGGGGCTCTCAAACTGAAGCTTTCTTT. J is TRBJ1-1 and V is TRBV29-1, with TRBD1 identical over 9 bases. From germline, CDR1 is SQVTM and CDR2 ANQGSEA. V lost 4 bases, J lost 5 bases, and 8 bases stayed unmatched. The CDR3 length is 14 residues. Variable domain in full (rest from reference TRBV29-1 and TRBJ1-1): SAVISQKPSRDICQRGTSLTIQCQVDSQVTMMFWYRQQPGQSLTLIATANQGSEATYESGFVIDKFPISRPNLTFSTLTVSNMSPEDSSIYLCSVGTGGSQTEAFFGQGTRLTVV.

This CDR3 is CAWSVDRGLQLFF. DNA for the CDR3: TGTGCCTGGAGCGTTGACAGGGGGCTACAACTGTTTTTT. This chain links TRBV30 with TRBJ1-4; 10 bases are shared with TRBD1. The CDR3 is made up of 13 amino acids. Trimming removed 3 bases from V and 12 bases from J; junction bases left unmatched: 7. Germline CDR1 GTSNPN, CDR2 SVGIG (reference sequence). The full variable domain, rest sourced from reference TRBV30 and TRBJ1-4, is SQTIHQWPATLVQPVGSPLSLECTVEGTSNPNLYWYRQAAGRGLQLLFYSVGIGQISSEVPQNLSASRPQDRQFILSSKKLLLSDSGFYLCAWSVDRGLQLFFGSGTQLSVL.

V gene TRBV25-1 combines with J gene TRBJ1-3; possibly TRBD1 for D (5 bases). The CDR3 totals 13 residues. Germline loops: CDR1 MGHDK, CDR2 SYGVNS. V was trimmed by 3 bases and J by 6 bases, leaving 9 bases between them. The CDR3 coding sequence is TGTGCCAGCAGTGACGGGGGGGAAAACACCATATATTTT. It yields the protein CASSDGGENTIYF.

The V call is TRBV28, the J call TRBJ1-2; 12 bases are a match to TRBD1. J gave up 12 bases and V 3 bases, and 11 bases lay outside the gene matches. Germline V lookup: CDR1 MDHEN, CDR2 SYDVKM. The CDR3 extends over 15 amino acids. The CDR3 spells CASSFTGQGAWGNTF. CDR3 bases: TGTGCCAGCAGTTTTACGGGACAGGGGGCATGGGGAAACACCTTC.

The CDR3 DNA reads TGCGCCAGCAGCTTAGGACAGTTCCAAGAGACCCAGTACTTC. Translation gives CASSLGQFQETQYF. The rearrangement uses TRBV5-1 and TRBJ2-5; possible D gene TRBD1, 6 bases. The germline V gene encodes CDR1 SGHRS and CDR2 YFSETQ. V was cut by 2 bases and J by 1 base, with 9 bases left in between. The CDR3 totals 14 residues. The whole variable domain, filled in from reference TRBV5-1 and TRBJ2-5, reads KAGVTQTPRYLIKTRGQQVTLSCSPISGHRSVSWYQQTPGQGLQFLFEYFSETQRNKGNFPGRFSGRQFSNSRSEMNVSTLELGDSALYLCASSLGQFQETQYFGPGTRLLVL.

The chain carries TRBV2 and TRBJ2-7, with D unresolved. The V end was cut by 4 bases, the J end by 6 bases, with 13 bases between. The CDR3 spans 13 residues. Per germline, CDR1 SNHLY and CDR2 FYNNEI. The CDR3 reads CASSAALLSEQYV. CDR3 nucleotides: TGTGCCAGCAGTGCCGCTCTCCTGAGCGAGCAGTACGTC.

The chain carries TRBV24-1 and TRBJ1-1; TRBD1 is a possible D gene (6 bases). CDR1 is KGHDR and CDR2 is SFDVKD in the germline V gene. V gave up 2 bases and J gave up 5 bases, with 17 bases separating them. The CDR3 extends over 16 amino acids. CDR3 in amino acids: CATSDSRGGAETEAFF. CDR3 nucleotides: TGTGCCACCAGTGATTCCAGAGGGGGGGCAGAGACTGAAGCTTTCTTT.

CDR3: CATSSGAGETQYF. The CDR3 nucleotides are TGTGCCACCAGCAGCGGAGCGGGAGAGACCCAGTACTTC. The chain joins TRBV15 to TRBJ2-5, with D possibly TRBD2 on 6 matching bases. CDR3 size: 13 residues. V lost 3 bases and J lost 4, with 9 bases in between. In germline, CDR1 is LNHNV, CDR2 YYDKDF (reference sequence).

Details on this clone: This specimen includes other DNA sequences encoding the same CDR3. The DNA for the CDR3 is TGTGCCAGCAGCTTGACCCGAACGGTCCCGGGAACTATCGAGCAGTACGTC. Translated, it gives CASSLTRTVPGTIEQYV. The chain joins TRBV5-6 to TRBJ2-7; possible D gene TRBD2, 5 bases. The germline gives CDR1 SGHDT, CDR2 YYEEEE. The CDR3 loop spans 17 amino acids. Trimming cost V 1 base and J 6 bases, with 23 bases left between them.

V gene TRBV9 combines with J gene TRBJ1-1; perhaps TRBD1 as D (5 bases). Germline values: CDR1 SGDLS, CDR2 YYNGEE. The CDR3 is 14 amino acids. The germline V and J ends were trimmed by 2 bases and 4 bases, with 12 bases remaining between them. The CDR3 sequence is CASSVDSSSTEAFF. The CDR3 DNA reads as TGTGCCAGCAGCGTCGACAGTAGCTCCACTGAAGCTTTCTTT.

This rearrangement joins TRBV12-5 to TRBJ1-1; D remains ambiguous. CDR1 LGHNT and CDR2 FRNRAP come from the germline V gene. V lost 3 bases to trimming and J lost 0 bases, with 5 bases between them. The CDR3 extends over 13 amino acids. The CDR3 region is CASGFAVNTEAFF. CDR3 DNA sequence: TGTGCTAGTGGTTTCGCGGTGAACACTGAAGCTTTCTTT.

CDR3 sequence (DNA): TGTGCCACCAGTCTAATAGGGGGCGGGACGAACACCGGGGAGCTGTTTTTT. Amino acids: CATSLIGGGTNTGELFF. The chain employs TRBV24-1 and TRBJ2-2, with D tentatively TRBD1 (7 bases). CDR3 size: 17 residues. Germline V gene sequence: CDR1 KGHDR, CDR2 SFDVKD. Trimming took off 6 bases at V and 0 bases at J, with 16 bases between the two ends.

In this sample, this clone turned up a few times. The chain employs TRBV24-1 and TRBJ2-1; D possibly corresponds to TRBD2 (6 bases). Trimming shortened V by 6 bases and J by 11 bases, and 13 bases separated the two germline ends. Per germline, CDR1 KGHDR and CDR2 SFDVKD. The CDR3 spans 12 residues. Written as DNA, the CDR3 is TGTGCCACCAGTACCGGGGGAAAGCAGCAGTTCTTC. It encodes CATSTGGKQQFF.

This chain joins TRBV5-5 and TRBJ2-3; 7 bases agree with TRBD1. V lost 0 bases, J lost 3 bases, and 4 bases stayed unmatched. Germline CDR1 is SGHKS and CDR2 is YYEKEE (reference sequence). This CDR3 contains 15 residues. The CDR3 bases are TGTGCCAGCAGCTTGGCCCAGGGGGTGACAGATACGCAGTATTTT. Amino acid sequence: CASSLAQGVTDTQYF.

This chain connects TRBV7-2 to TRBJ2-7; TRBD1 agrees at 8 bases. CDR1 and CDR2 from the germline V gene are SGHTA and FQGNSA. The CDR3 consists of 14 residues. J gave up 7 bases and V 2 bases, and 7 bases lay outside the gene matches. The CDR3 spells CASSLSRTGWEQYV. The CDR3 region has the DNA TGTGCCAGCAGCTTAAGTAGGACAGGGTGGGAGCAGTACGTC.